The following is a TCR beta chain sequence with its context. What it binds is unknown. Other DNA sequences of this sample code for an identical CDR3. V was clipped by 5 bases and J by 7 bases; unmatched bases: 10. The CDR3 has 15 amino acids. Germline CDR1 is SGHVS and CDR2 is FQNEAQ. Per the original methods: Out-of-frame sequences were removed, leaving 2 million to 2.5 million distinct TCRbeta sequences. Profiled with immunoSEQ multiplex PCR; TCRdb holds only in-frame clones, not every one. V, J and clone size are those of that table, while D and trimming were read from the DNA. Among roughly 50,000 clones listed, 82% were seen once. The source of the sample is a study of memory CD4+ T cells and cytomegalovirus serostatus. Study details: Donors were healthy Belgian adults, about ten CMV seropositive and some 24 seronegative.

Study-wide results and caveats: Suggested: most of the CMV-linked TCR signature lies in CD4+ memory cells. About 40% of the roughly 160 known CMV-associated TCRbeta sequences appeared in CD4+ memory.

The sort gate was single viable CD3+CD4+CD8-CD45RO+ cells for memory CD4+ T cells. This sequence joins TRBV7-8 and TRBJ2-1; the match to TRBD2 covers 8 bases. The source is an adult in good health and CMV-seronegative. Some clones in this sample may be carry-over from other donors' samples. The specimen was memory CD4+ T cells from blood. The CDR3 loop reads CASSPLGGGSNEQFF. Written as DNA, the CDR3 is TGTGCCAGCAGCCCCTTGGGCGGGGGGAGTAATGAGCAGTTCTTC.